The 16 T cell receptor beta chains given below trace back to one sample, sequenced in a study of T-cell reconstitution after alpha-beta-depleted transplantation in children. Unique molecular identifiers tagged the TCRbeta library. TCRdb recomputed calls from the PCR reads with MiXCR, one row per CDR3 protein. The data hold hundreds of thousands of distinct CDR3 sequences, with around 17% observed a single time. Specimen: PBMCs from the stem cell graft donor, collected from the stem cell graft. These receptors all stem from a human donor who donated a stem cell graft to a child with acute myeloid leukemia.

This clonotype has at least ten counts. The chain is built from TRBV4-2 and TRBJ2-6, with D unclear. Between the trimmed V and J ends, which lost 6 bases and 0 bases, there was a span of 3 bases. The CDR3 is made up of 13 amino acids. Germline-derived CDR1 and CDR2 are LGHNA and YNFKEQ. CDR3 nucleotide sequence: TGTGCCAGCAGTGACTCTGGGGCCAACGTCCTGACTTTC. It encodes CASSDSGANVLTF.

This clonotype was picked up many times. The V gene is TRBV9, the J gene TRBJ2-5; D not resolved. The CDR3 runs to 14 residues. V was cut by 2 bases and J by 5 bases, with 13 bases left in between. Looked up from germline, CDR1 is SGDLS and CDR2 is YYNGEE. CDR3 loop: CASSVMGLMETQYF. The DNA for the CDR3 is TGTGCCAGCAGCGTGATGGGCCTGATGGAGACCCAGTACTTC.

This clonotype was counted ten times or more. The chain uses TRBV5-5 and TRBJ1-1; 7 nucleotides match TRBD1. The trim removed 7 bases at V and 1 base at J, leaving 4 bases unmatched. The CDR3 is made up of 13 amino acids. Germline V gives CDR1 SGHKS, CDR2 YYEKEE (reference sequence). The CDR3 nucleotides are TGTGCCAGCGGCAGGGGGAGGAACACTGAAGCTTTCTTT. This encodes CASGRGRNTEAFF.

The chain's CDR3 is CASSFSGTSSYEQYV. The CDR3 coding sequence is TGTGCCAGCAGCTTTTCCGGGACAAGCTCCTACGAGCAGTACGTC. J is TRBJ2-7 and V is TRBV7-9, with TRBD1 as a possible D gene (6 bases). The CDR3 is 15 amino acids. Germline values: CDR1 SEHNR, CDR2 FQNEAQ (reference sequence). V was pared by 3 bases and J by 0 bases, with 12 bases between.

At least ten counts were recorded for this clonotype. This chain links TRBV20-1 with TRBJ2-5; 8 bases match TRBD1. The CDR3 length is 14 residues. Looked up from germline, CDR1 is DFQATT and CDR2 is SNEGSKA (reference sequence). Trimming at V came to 3 bases and at J to 5 bases, leaving 8 bases not matched to a gene. As DNA, the CDR3 is TGCAGTGCTAGGGCCCAGGGGGCCGAGGAGACCCAGTACTTC. Its protein is CSARAQGAEETQYF.

There are many counts of this clonotype. This chain connects TRBV20-1 to TRBJ2-7, with D perhaps TRBD1 or TRBD2 (6 bases each). The CDR3 totals 13 residues. CDR1 is DFQATT, CDR2 SNEGSKA, per germline (reference sequence). Trimming cost V 1 base and J 2 bases, with 9 bases left between them. DNA for the CDR3: TGCAGTGCTAGAGGGAGGGGGACCTACGAGCAGTACTTC. The encoded protein is CSARGRGTYEQYF.

The gene calls are TRBV4-1 and TRBJ1-1; TRBD1 matches at 9 bases. There are 15 residues in the CDR3. Germline V lookup: CDR1 MGHRA, CDR2 YSYEKL. J gave up 1 base and V 1 base, and 1 base lay outside the gene matches. In DNA, the CDR3 is TGCGCCAGCAGCCAAGGGGACAGGGCGAACACTGAAGCTTTCTTT. Translated: CASSQGDRANTEAFF.

This clonotype was seen at least ten times. The chain links TRBV20-1 to TRBJ2-3; 7 bases are shared with TRBD2. The germline V gene has CDR1 DFQATT and CDR2 SNEGSKA (reference sequence). V trimming: 3 bases; J trimming: 1 base; junction bases outside the gene matches: 4. The CDR3 contains 14 residues. CDR3 amino acids: CSARKRDRTDTQYF. The CDR3 DNA is TGCAGTGCTAGGAAGCGGGACCGCACAGATACGCAGTATTTT.

This clonotype was found many times. This chain connects TRBV20-1 to TRBJ1-5; D unclear. Germline lookup yields CDR1 DFQATT and CDR2 SNEGSKA (reference sequence). V was shortened by 6 bases and J by 1 base, with 7 bases between the two germline ends. This CDR3 has 12 amino acids. CDR3 in amino acids: CSASPSNQPQHF. The CDR3, as DNA: TGCAGTGCCTCCCCGAGCAATCAGCCCCAGCATTTT.

Ten or more counts support this clonotype. V usage is TRBV29-1 and J usage is TRBJ2-5, with D possibly matching TRBD2 (5 bases). Germline-derived CDR1 and CDR2 are SQVTM and ANQGSEA. There are 12 residues in the CDR3. V dropped 6 bases and J dropped 5 bases, with 13 bases sitting between them. The CDR3 loop reads CSVDFGRETQYF. The CDR3 region has the DNA TGCAGCGTGGACTTTGGCAGGGAGACCCAGTACTTC.

This clonotype was detected many times. The chain links TRBV20-1 to TRBJ2-7; the D is unclear. Germline V gene data show CDR1 as DFQATT and CDR2 as SNEGSKA (reference sequence). Trimming removed 2 bases at V and 3 bases at J, with 5 bases between. The CDR3 extends over 11 amino acids. The CDR3 reads CSARINYEQYV. In DNA form, the CDR3 reads TGCAGTGCTAGAATAAACTACGAGCAGTACGTC.

This clonotype occurred many times. J is TRBJ1-5 and V is TRBV20-1; D not resolved. The CDR3 is 13 amino acids. From germline, CDR1 is DFQATT and CDR2 SNEGSKA (reference sequence). V gave up 6 bases and J gave up 1 base, with 10 bases separating them. Here the CDR3 DNA reads TGCAGTGCCTCCACGGGAAGCAATCAGCCCCAGCATTTT. Amino acids: CSASTGSNQPQHF.

This clonotype was counted at least ten times. The chain has TRBV29-1 and TRBJ1-2; a possible D gene is TRBD1 (6 bases). Germline assignment: CDR1 SQVTM and CDR2 ANQGSEA. This CDR3 is built from 15 residues. V was cut by 3 bases and J by 5 bases, with 19 bases left in between. CDR3 in DNA: TGCAGCGTTGAGCCTGGGCCGCCTCAGGGGTATGGCTACACCTTC. Translating gives CSVEPGPPQGYGYTF.

There are a few counts of this clonotype. J is TRBJ2-7 and V is TRBV12-3 or TRBV12-4; tentative D call: TRBD1 (6 bases). The CDR3 runs to 13 residues. V was clipped by 6 bases and J by 7 bases, with 16 bases between them. Here the CDR3 DNA reads TGTGCCAGCAGCCGTGACAGGTCGAGGGAGCAGTACTTC. It is translated as CASSRDRSREQYF.

In this sample, this clonotype turned up a few times. The chain joins TRBV13 to TRBJ2-3; D ambiguous. V lost 5 bases and J 1 base, leaving 10 bases between the germline ends. Germline-derived CDR1 and CDR2 are PRHDT and FYEKMQ (reference sequence). The CDR3 is 14 residues long. This CDR3 is CASSAGSGTDTQYF. The CDR3 nucleotides read TGTGCCAGCAGCGCTGGCTCGGGCACAGATACGCAGTATTTT. The entire variable domain, with the rest obtained from reference TRBV13 and TRBJ2-3, is as follows: AAGVIQSPRHLIKEKRETATLKCYPIPRHDTVYWYQQGPGQDPQFLISFYEKMQSDKGSIPDRFSAQQFSDYHSELNMSSLELGDSALYFCASSAGSGTDTQYFGPGTRLTVL.

This chain joins TRBV11-2 and TRBJ2-5; 9 bases align to TRBD2. Per the germline V gene, CDR1 is SGHAT and CDR2 is FQNNGV. Germline trimming cut 3 bases from V and 5 bases from J; bases unmatched to any gene: 4. The CDR3 loop spans 14 amino acids. The CDR3 nucleotides read TGTGCCAGCAGCTTGCGGGGGGGCTCGGAGACCCAGTACTTC. Translation gives CASSLRGGSETQYF.